The TCR beta chain under discussion was sequenced for a study of cytomegalovirus exposure and HLA in healthy donors. V was trimmed by 6 bases and J by 4 bases, leaving 13 bases between them. CDR1 LNHDA and CDR2 SQIVND come from the germline V gene (reference sequence). CDR3 length: 15 residues. Study-wide results and caveats: Rare TCR sequences predominated, though certain public TCRs were found in many donors. For cytomegalovirus status, the classifier reportedly gave diagnoses with high specificity and sensitivity. There were 150 to 200 TCR beta chains listed as cytomegalovirus-associated. In a later analysis, first-cohort TCR clusters were found to tend to co-occur in the 120 validation repertoires.

A remark on this clone: The target antigen is unknown.

Data came from immunoSEQ multiplex PCR; TCRdb stores just in-frame clones and leaves some out. The table lists over 85,000 clones, 84% of them singletons, with over 10% in the top ten. Sequencing was done on a sample of PBMCs. The rearrangement uses TRBV19 and TRBJ1-6, with TRBD1 as a possible D gene (6 bases). The clonotype comes from a woman aged 18-35 years in good health and CMV-seropositive. The CDR3 protein is CASRPGHRYNSPLHF. The CDR3 DNA is TGTGCCAGTAGGCCGGGACACAGATATAATTCACCCCTCCACTTT.